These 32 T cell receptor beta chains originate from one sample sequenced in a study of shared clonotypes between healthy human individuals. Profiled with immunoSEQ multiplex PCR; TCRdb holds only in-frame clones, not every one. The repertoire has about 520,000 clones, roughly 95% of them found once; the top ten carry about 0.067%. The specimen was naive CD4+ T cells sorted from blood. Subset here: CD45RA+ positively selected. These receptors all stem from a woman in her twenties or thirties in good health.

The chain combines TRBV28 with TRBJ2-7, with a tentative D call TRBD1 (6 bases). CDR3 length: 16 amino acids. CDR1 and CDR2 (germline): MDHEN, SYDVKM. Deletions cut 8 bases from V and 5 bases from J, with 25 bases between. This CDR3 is CASGPLPSQGSDEQYF. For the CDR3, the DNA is TGTGCCAGCGGACCGCTTCCCTCACAGGGCTCGGACGAGCAGTACTTC.

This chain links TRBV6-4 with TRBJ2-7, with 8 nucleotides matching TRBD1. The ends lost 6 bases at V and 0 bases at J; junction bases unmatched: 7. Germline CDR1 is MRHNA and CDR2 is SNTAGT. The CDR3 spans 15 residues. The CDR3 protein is CASRCRDRSSYEQYF. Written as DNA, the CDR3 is TGTGCCAGCAGATGCCGGGACAGGAGCTCCTACGAGCAGTACTTC.

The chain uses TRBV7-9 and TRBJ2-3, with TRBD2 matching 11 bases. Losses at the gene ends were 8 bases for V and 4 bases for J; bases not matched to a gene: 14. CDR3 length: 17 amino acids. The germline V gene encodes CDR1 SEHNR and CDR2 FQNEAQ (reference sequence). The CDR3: CASVPGGTSGSADTQYF. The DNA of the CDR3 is TGTGCCAGCGTCCCGGGAGGAACTAGCGGGAGTGCAGATACGCAGTATTTT.

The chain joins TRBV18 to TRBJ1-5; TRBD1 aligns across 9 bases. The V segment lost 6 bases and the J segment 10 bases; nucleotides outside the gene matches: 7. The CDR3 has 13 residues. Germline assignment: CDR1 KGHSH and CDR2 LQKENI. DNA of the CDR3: TGTGCCAGCTCCCCGGGGACAGGGCATCCCCAGCATTTT. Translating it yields CASSPGTGHPQHF.

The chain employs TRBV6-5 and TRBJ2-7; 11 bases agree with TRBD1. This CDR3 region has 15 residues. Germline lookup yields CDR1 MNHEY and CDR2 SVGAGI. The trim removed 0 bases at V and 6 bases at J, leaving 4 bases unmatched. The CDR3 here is CASSYSGGTGGEQYF. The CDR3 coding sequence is TGTGCCAGCAGTTACTCGGGCGGGACAGGGGGCGAGCAGTACTTC.

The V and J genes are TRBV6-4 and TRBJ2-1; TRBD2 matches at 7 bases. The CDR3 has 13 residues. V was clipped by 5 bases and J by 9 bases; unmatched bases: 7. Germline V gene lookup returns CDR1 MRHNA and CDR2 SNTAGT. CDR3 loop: CASSFRERGEQFF. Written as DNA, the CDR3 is TGTGCCAGCAGTTTCCGGGAGCGGGGTGAGCAGTTCTTC.

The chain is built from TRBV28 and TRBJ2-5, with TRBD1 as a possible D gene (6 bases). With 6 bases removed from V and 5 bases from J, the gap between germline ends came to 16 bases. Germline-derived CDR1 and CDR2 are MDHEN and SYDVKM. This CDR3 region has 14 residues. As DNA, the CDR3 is TGTGCCAGCAGCGAACAGGGATCCCTTGAGACCCAGTACTTC. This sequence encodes CASSEQGSLETQYF.

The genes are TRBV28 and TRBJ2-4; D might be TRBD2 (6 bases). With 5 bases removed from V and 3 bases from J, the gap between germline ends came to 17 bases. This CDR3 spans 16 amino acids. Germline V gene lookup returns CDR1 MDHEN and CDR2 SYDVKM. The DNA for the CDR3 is TGTGCCAGCAGTCAAACCGGGACTTATGACAAAAACATTCAGTACTTC. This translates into CASSQTGTYDKNIQYF.

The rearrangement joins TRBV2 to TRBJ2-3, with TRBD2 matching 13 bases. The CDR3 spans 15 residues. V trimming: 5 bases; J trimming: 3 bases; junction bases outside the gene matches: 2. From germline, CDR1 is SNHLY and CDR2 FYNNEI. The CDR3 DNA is TGTGCCAGCAGTTTGGGACTAGCGGGAACAGATACGCAGTATTTT. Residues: CASSLGLAGTDTQYF.

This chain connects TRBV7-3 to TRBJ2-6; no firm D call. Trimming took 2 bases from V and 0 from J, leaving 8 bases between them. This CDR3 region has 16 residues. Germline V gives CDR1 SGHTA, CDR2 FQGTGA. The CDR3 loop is CASSLGVNSGANVLTF. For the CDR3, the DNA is TGTGCCAGCAGCTTAGGAGTAAACTCTGGGGCCAACGTCCTGACTTTC.

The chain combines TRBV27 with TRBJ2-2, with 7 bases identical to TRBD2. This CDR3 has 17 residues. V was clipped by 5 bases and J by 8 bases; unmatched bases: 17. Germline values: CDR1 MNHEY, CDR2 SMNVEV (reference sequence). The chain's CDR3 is CASSPPGGRALRGELFF. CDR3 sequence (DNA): TGTGCCAGCAGTCCCCCCGGGGGGAGGGCCTTGAGGGGGGAGCTGTTTTTT.

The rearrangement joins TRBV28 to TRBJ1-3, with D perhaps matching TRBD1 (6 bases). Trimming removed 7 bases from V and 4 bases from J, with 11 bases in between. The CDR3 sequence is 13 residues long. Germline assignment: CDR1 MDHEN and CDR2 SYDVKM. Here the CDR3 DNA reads TGTGCCAGCACTAGGGACACCGGAAACACCATATATTTT. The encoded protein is CASTRDTGNTIYF.

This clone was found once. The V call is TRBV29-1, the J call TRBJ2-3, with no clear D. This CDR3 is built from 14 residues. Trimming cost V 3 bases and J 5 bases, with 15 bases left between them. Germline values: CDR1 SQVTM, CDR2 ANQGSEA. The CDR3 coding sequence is TGCAGCGTTGAGGCAGATTTTTTGTTAGATACGCAGTATTTT. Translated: CSVEADFLLDTQYF.

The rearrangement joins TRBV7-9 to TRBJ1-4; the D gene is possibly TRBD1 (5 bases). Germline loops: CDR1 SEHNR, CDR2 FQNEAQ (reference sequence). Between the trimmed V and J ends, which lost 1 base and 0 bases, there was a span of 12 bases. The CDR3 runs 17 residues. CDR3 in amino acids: CASSLGTGDATNEKLFF. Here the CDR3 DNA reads TGTGCCAGCAGCTTAGGAACAGGAGACGCAACTAATGAAAAACTGTTTTTT.

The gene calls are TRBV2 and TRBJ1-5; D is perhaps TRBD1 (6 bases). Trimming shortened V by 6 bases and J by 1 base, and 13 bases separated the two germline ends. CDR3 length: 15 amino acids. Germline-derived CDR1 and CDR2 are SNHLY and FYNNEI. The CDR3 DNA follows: TGTGCCAGCAGCCTCCAGGGGATCAGCAATCAGCCCCAGCATTTT. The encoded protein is CASSLQGISNQPQHF.

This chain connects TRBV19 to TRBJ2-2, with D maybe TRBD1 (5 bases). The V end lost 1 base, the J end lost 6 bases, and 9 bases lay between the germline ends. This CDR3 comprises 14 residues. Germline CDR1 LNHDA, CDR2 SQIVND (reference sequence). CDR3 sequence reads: CASSIVRGSGELFF. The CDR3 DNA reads TGTGCCAGTAGTATAGTTAGGGGCTCCGGGGAGCTGTTTTTT.

The CDR3 bases are TGCGCCAGCAGCTACGCTTATCAGACTGTAAGTGAAGCTTTCTTT. This gives the protein CASSYAYQTVSEAFF. This sequence joins TRBV5-1 and TRBJ1-1; no firm D call. The CDR3 runs 15 residues. V lost 3 bases to trimming and J lost 7 bases, with 19 bases between them. From germline, CDR1 is SGHRS and CDR2 YFSETQ.

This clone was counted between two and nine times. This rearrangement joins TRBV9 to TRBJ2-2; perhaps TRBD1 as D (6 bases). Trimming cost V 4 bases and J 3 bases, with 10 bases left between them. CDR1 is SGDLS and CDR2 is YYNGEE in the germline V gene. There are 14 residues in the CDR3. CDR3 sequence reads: CASSPQGYTGELFF. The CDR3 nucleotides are TGTGCCAGCAGCCCCCAGGGGTACACCGGGGAGCTGTTTTTT.

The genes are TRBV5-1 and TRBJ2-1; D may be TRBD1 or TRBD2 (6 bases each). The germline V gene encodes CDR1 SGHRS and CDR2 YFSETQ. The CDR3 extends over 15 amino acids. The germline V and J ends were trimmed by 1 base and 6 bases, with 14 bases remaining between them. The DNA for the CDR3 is TGCGCCAGCAGCTTGAACCACGGGGGCGTCAATGAGCAGTTCTTC. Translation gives CASSLNHGGVNEQFF.

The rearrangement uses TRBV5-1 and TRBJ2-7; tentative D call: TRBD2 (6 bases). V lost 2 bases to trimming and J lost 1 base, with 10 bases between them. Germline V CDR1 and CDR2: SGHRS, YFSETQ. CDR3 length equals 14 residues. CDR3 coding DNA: TGCGCCAGCAGCTTCCAGACTAGTTCCTACGAGCAGTACTTC. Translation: CASSFQTSSYEQYF.

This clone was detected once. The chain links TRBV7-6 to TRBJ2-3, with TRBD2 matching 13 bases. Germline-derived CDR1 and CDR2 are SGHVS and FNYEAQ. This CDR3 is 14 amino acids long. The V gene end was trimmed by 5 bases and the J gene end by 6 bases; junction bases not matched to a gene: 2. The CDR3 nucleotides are TGTGCCAGCAGCCCGACTAGCGGGGGGGATACGCAGTATTTT. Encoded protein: CASSPTSGGDTQYF.

CDR3 sequence (DNA): TGTGCCTGGTCCGCCGGGACAGGCCGTCGCGGGGAGACCCAGTACTTC. This translates into CAWSAGTGRRGETQYF. This chain uses TRBV30 with TRBJ2-5, with 8 bases matching TRBD1. This CDR3 has 16 amino acids. V was pared by 5 bases and J by 5 bases, with 16 bases of the junction left unmatched. Looked up from germline, CDR1 is GTSNPN and CDR2 is SVGIG (reference sequence).

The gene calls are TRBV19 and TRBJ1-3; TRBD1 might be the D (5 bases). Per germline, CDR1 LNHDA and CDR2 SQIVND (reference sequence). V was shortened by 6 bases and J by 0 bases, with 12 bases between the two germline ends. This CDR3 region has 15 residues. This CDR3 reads CASRHDRSSGNTIYF. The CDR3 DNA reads TGTGCCAGTAGGCACGACAGAAGCTCTGGAAACACCATATATTTT.

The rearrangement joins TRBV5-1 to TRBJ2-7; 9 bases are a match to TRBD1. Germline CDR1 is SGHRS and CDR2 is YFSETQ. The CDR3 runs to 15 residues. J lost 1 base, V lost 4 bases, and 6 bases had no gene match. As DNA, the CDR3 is TGCGCCAGCAGCCGAACAGGGGGCTTTTCCTACGAGCAGTACTTC. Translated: CASSRTGGFSYEQYF.

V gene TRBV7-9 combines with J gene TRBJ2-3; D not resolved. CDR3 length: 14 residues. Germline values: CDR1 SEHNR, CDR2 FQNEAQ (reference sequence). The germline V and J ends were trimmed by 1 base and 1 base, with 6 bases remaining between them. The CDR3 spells CASSLDGGTDTQYF. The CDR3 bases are TGTGCCAGCAGCTTAGATGGCGGCACAGATACGCAGTATTTT. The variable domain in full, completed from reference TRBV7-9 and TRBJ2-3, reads DTGVSQNPRHKITKRGQNVTFRCDPISEHNRLYWYRQTLGQGPEFLTYFQNEAQLEKSRLLSDRFSAERPKGSFSTLEIQRTEQGDSAMYLCASSLDGGTDTQYFGPGTRLTVL.

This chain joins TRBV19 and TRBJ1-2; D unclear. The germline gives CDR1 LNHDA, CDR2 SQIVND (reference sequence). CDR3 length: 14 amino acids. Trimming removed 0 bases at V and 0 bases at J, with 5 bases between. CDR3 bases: TGTGCCAGTAGTATAGACGCGGCTAACTATGGCTACACCTTC. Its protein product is CASSIDAANYGYTF. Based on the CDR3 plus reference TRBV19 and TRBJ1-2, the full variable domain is DGGITQSPKYLFRKEGQNVTLSCEQNLNHDAMYWYRQDPGQGLRLIYYSQIVNDFQKGDIAEGYSVSREKKESFPLTVTSAQKNPTAFYLCASSIDAANYGYTFGSGTRLTVV.

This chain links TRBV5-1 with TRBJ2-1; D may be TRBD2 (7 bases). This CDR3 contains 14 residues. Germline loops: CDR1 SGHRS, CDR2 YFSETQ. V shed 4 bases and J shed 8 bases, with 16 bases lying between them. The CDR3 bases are TGCGCCAGCAGCGTTGGGCGGGGGCCGGATGAGCAGTTCTTC. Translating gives CASSVGRGPDEQFF.

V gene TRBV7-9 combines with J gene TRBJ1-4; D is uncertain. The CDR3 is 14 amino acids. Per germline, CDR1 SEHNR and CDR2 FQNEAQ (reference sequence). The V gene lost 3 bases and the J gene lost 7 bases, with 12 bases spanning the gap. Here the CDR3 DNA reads TGTGCCAGCAGCTTGGGAGTTTGGCGTGAAAAACTGTTTTTT. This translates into CASSLGVWREKLFF.

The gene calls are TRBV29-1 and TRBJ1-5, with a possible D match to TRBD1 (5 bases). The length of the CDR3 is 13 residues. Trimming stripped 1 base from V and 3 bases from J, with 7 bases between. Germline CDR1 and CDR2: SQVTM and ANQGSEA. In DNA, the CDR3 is TGCAGCGTTGAAGCGGGGACCAATCAGCCCCAGCATTTT. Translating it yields CSVEAGTNQPQHF.

CDR3 sequence (DNA): TGTGCCAGCAGCGGGACAGAACAAAACTACGAGCAGTACTTC. Amino acid sequence: CASSGTEQNYEQYF. The chain links TRBV28 to TRBJ2-7; 7 bases fit TRBD1. The CDR3 consists of 14 residues. The J segment lost 3 bases and the V segment lost 6 bases, leaving 8 bases of the junction unmatched. Germline values: CDR1 MDHEN, CDR2 SYDVKM.

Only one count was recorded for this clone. The CDR3 bases are TGTGCCAGCGCTCGCCTTAACTTCGAGCAGTACTTC. Translated: CASARLNFEQYF. The genes are TRBV7-8 and TRBJ2-7, with D hard to call. Germline CDR1 SGHVS, CDR2 FQNEAQ. V was pared by 8 bases and J by 6 bases, with 14 bases between. This CDR3 comprises 12 residues.

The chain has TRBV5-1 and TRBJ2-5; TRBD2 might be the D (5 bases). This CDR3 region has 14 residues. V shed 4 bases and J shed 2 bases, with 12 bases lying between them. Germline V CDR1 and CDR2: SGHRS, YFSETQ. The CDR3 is CASSLGDYQETQYF. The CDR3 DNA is TGCGCCAGCAGCCTGGGAGACTATCAAGAGACCCAGTACTTC.